Following are 10 T cell receptor beta chains from one sample sequenced in a study of blood T cells in healthy people across ages. The authors ran a second PCR of roughly 6 to 12 cycles using a sample-barcoded 5' primer and a J-beta primer mix. TCRdb called the 5' RACE reads again in MiXCR, with one record for every CDR3 protein. The profile shows 850,000 to 1,000,000 distinct CDR3 sequences, roughly 51% of them singletons. Specimen: blood. The receptors shown here come from a woman in her sixties in good health.

The rearrangement uses TRBV28 and TRBJ2-7; 10 bases agree with TRBD2. V shed 8 bases and J 3 bases; nucleotides not matched to a gene: 4. Germline CDR1 reads MDHEN; CDR2 reads SYDVKM. The CDR3 extends over 13 amino acids. The CDR3 DNA reads TGTGCCAGCCACGGGACTAGCGTCTACGAGCAGTACTTC. Its protein product is CASHGTSVYEQYF.

This clonotype has only a few counts. V and J are TRBV7-9 and TRBJ1-2; 7 bases are a match to TRBD1. Per the germline V gene, CDR1 is SEHNR and CDR2 is FQNEAQ (reference sequence). The CDR3 is 14 residues long. V lost 6 bases to trimming and J lost 7 bases; unmatched junction nucleotides: 11. In DNA, the CDR3 is TGTGCCAGCAGAGAGTTAACAGGGGTTGCTGGCTACACCTTC. Amino acids: CASRELTGVAGYTF.

This chain connects TRBV28 to TRBJ2-1; 7 nucleotides agree with TRBD2. This CDR3 is built from 14 residues. V trimming: 8 bases; J trimming: 6 bases; junction bases outside the gene matches: 10. Per the germline V gene, CDR1 is MDHEN and CDR2 is SYDVKM. DNA for the CDR3: TGTGCCAGCGCTAGAAGAACTAGCGTCAATGAGCAGTTCTTC. Translated, it gives CASARRTSVNEQFF.

The rearrangement uses TRBV4-2 and TRBJ2-2, with TRBD1 identical over 8 bases. This CDR3 has 16 amino acids. V gave up 4 bases and J gave up 6 bases; unmatched junction bases: 10. Looked up from germline, CDR1 is LGHNA and CDR2 is YNFKEQ. The chain's CDR3 is CASSPTGAQRAGELFF. The CDR3 DNA reads TGTGCCAGCAGCCCGACAGGGGCGCAAAGGGCCGGGGAGCTGTTTTTT.

The chain has TRBV2 and TRBJ2-3; D unresolved. The CDR3 consists of 15 residues. Germline CDR1 reads SNHLY; CDR2 reads FYNNEI. V gave up 5 bases and J gave up 0 bases, with 12 bases separating them. CDR3 protein: CASSNNAISTDTQYF. In DNA, the CDR3 is TGTGCCAGCAGTAATAACGCGATTAGCACAGATACGCAGTATTTT.

This clonotype was seen a few times. The CDR3 region is CASSQGDSEVGQYF. Here the CDR3 DNA reads TGTGCCAGCAGCCAAGGGGACAGCGAAGTAGGGCAGTACTTC. This chain links TRBV4-2 with TRBJ2-7; 7 nucleotides line up with TRBD1. Germline V gives CDR1 LGHNA, CDR2 YNFKEQ. Unmatched junction bases numbered 9, after V lost 1 base and J lost 9 bases. The CDR3 is made up of 14 amino acids.

With regard to this clonotype: This may arise from a read error, as a much more abundant clone is one base away. The chain couples TRBV29-1 to TRBJ2-3, with 7 bases aligning to TRBD1. The CDR3 totals 13 residues. CDR1 SQVTM and CDR2 ANQGSEA come from the germline V gene. The CDR3 reads CSVGDSVKDTRYF. The CDR3 DNA is TGCAGCGTTGGGGACAGTGTGAAAGATACGCGGTATTTT.

This rearrangement joins TRBV7-9 to TRBJ2-3, with D possibly being TRBD1 (6 bases). This CDR3 region has 15 residues. Deletions cut 6 bases from V and 2 bases from J, with 15 bases between. Germline V gene sequence: CDR1 SEHNR, CDR2 FQNEAQ (reference sequence). CDR3 bases: TGTGCCAGCAGGTTACAGGGCCTCCCCACAGATACGCAGTATTTT. Its translation is CASRLQGLPTDTQYF. The variable domain in full, completed from reference TRBV7-9 and TRBJ2-3, reads DTGVSQNPRHKITKRGQNVTFRCDPISEHNRLYWYRQTLGQGPEFLTYFQNEAQLEKSRLLSDRFSAERPKGSFSTLEIQRTEQGDSAMYLCASRLQGLPTDTQYFGPGTRLTVL.

The chain has TRBV5-1 and TRBJ2-3; possible D gene TRBD2, 6 bases. CDR3 length: 16 residues. Trimming took 7 bases from V and 0 from J, leaving 18 bases between them. CDR1 and CDR2 (germline): SGHRS, YFSETQ. CDR3 DNA sequence: TGCGCCAGCGGTACCGGGAGCGGAGCTAGCACAGATACGCAGTATTTT. Residues: CASGTGSGASTDTQYF. Using reference TRBV5-1 and TRBJ2-3 for the parts outside the CDR3, the full variable domain is KAGVTQTPRYLIKTRGQQVTLSCSPISGHRSVSWYQQTPGQGLQFLFEYFSETQRNKGNFPGRFSGRQFSNSRSEMNVSTLELGDSALYLCASGTGSGASTDTQYFGPGTRLTVL.

The rearrangement uses TRBV29-1 and TRBJ2-1; the D gene is possibly TRBD1 (5 bases). Germline V CDR1 and CDR2: SQVTM, ANQGSEA. The CDR3 extends over 17 amino acids. V dropped 1 base and J dropped 0 bases, with 16 bases sitting between them. In DNA form, the CDR3 reads TGCAGCGTTGAAGGACAGCCACCAGGGTTCTCCTACAATGAGCAGTTCTTC. Protein sequence: CSVEGQPPGFSYNEQFF.